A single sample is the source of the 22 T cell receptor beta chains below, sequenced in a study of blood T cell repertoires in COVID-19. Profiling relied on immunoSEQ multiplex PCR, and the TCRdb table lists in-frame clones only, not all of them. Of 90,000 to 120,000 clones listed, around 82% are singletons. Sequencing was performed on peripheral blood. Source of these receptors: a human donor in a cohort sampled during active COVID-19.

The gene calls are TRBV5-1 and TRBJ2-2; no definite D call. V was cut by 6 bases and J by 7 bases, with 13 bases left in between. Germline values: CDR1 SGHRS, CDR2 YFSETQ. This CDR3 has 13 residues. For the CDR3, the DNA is TGCGCCAGCACCCCCCGAGAGGTCGGGGAGCTGTTTTTT. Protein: CASTPREVGELFF.

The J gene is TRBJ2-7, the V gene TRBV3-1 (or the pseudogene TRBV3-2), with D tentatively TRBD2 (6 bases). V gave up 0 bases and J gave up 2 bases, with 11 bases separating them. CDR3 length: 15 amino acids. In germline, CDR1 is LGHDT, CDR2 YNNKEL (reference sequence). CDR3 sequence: CASSQDTVAAYEQYF. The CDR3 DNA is TGTGCCAGCAGCCAAGATACGGTAGCGGCCTACGAGCAGTACTTC.

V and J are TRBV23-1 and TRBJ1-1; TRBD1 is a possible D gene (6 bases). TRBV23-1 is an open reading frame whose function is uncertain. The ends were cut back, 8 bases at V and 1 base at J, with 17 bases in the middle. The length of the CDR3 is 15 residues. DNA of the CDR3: TGCGCCAGCGACACTGAAACAGGGAAGAACACTGAAGCTTTCTTT. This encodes CASDTETGKNTEAFF.

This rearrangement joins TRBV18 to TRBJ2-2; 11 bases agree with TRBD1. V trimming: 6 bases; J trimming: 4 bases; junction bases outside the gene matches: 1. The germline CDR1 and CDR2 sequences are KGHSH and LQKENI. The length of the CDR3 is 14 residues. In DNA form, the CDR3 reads TGTGCCAGCTCCGGGACAGGGGGCACCGGGGAGCTGTTTTTT. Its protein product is CASSGTGGTGELFF.

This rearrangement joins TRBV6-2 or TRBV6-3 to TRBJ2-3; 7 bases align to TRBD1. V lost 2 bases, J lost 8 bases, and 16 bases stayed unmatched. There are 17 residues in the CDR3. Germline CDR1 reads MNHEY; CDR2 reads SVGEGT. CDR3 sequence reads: CASSYHTTGPPSGTQYF. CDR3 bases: TGTGCCAGCAGTTACCACACGACAGGGCCGCCGTCAGGTACGCAGTATTTT.

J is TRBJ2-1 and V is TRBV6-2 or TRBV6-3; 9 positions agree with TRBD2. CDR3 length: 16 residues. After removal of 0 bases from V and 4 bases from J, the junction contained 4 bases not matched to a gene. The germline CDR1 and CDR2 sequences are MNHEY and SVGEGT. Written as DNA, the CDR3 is TGTGCCAGCAGTTACTCGAGGCGGGAGGGATACAATGAGCAGTTCTTC. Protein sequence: CASSYSRREGYNEQFF.

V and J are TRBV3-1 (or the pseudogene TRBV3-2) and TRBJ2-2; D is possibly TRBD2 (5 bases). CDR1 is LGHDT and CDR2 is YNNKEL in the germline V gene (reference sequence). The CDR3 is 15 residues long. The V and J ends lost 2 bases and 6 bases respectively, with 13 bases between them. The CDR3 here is CASSQRAGEPGELFF. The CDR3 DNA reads TGTGCCAGCAGCCAAAGAGCCGGGGAGCCCGGGGAGCTGTTTTTT.

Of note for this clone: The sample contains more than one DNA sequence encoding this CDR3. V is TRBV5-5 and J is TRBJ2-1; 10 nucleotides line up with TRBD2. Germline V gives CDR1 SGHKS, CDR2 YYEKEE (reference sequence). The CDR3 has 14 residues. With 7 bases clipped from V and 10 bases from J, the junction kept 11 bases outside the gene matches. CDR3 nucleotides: TGTGCCAGCCGGACTAGCGGCGGGGGGAGCGAGCAGTTCTTC. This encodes CASRTSGGGSEQFF.

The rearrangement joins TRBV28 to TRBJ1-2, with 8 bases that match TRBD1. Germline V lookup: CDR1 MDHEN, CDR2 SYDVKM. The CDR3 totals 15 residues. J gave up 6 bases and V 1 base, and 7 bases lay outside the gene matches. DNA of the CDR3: TGTGCCAGCAGTTTATTCCAGGGGGCGATAAATGGCTACACCTTC. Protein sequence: CASSLFQGAINGYTF.

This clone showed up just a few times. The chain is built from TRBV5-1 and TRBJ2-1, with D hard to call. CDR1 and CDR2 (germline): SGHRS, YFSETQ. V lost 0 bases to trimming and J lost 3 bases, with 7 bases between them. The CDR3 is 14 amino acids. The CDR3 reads CASSLGGDYNEQFF. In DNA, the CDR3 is TGCGCCAGCAGCTTGGGCGGAGACTACAATGAGCAGTTCTTC.

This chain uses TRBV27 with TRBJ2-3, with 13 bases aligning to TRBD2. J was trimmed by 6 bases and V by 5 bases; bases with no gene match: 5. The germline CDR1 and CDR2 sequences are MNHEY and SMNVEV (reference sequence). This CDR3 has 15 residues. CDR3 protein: CASSKGLAGIDTQYF. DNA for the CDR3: TGTGCCAGCAGTAAGGGACTAGCGGGAATCGATACGCAGTATTTT.

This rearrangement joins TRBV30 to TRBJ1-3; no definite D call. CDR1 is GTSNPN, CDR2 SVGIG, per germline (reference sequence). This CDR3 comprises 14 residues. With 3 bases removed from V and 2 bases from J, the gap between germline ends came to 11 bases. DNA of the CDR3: TGTGCCTGGAGCCTAGGAGTACCTGGAAACACCATATATTTT. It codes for CAWSLGVPGNTIYF.

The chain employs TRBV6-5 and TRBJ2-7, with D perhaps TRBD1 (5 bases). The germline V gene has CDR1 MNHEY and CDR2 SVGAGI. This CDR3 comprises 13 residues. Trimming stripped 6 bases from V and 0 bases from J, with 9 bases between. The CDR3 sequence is CASSSGISYEQYV. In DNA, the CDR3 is TGTGCCAGCAGCTCAGGGATCTCCTACGAGCAGTACGTC.

CDR3 loop: CASSPPTSASSYNEQFF. CDR3 nucleotide sequence: TGTGCCAGCAGCCCTCCGACTAGCGCGAGCTCCTACAATGAGCAGTTCTTC. The chain links TRBV3-1 (or the pseudogene TRBV3-2) to TRBJ2-1, with 8 bases fitting TRBD2. The germline gives CDR1 LGHDT, CDR2 YNNKEL (reference sequence). This CDR3 spans 17 amino acids. The V segment lost 4 bases and the J segment 0 bases; nucleotides outside the gene matches: 8.

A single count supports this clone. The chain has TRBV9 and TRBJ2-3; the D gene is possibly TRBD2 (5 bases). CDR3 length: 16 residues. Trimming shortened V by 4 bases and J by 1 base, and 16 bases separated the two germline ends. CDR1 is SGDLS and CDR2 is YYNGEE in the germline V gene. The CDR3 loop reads CASSLLLAAGTDTQYF. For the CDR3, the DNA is TGTGCCAGCAGCCTTCTCCTAGCCGCTGGCACAGATACGCAGTATTTT.

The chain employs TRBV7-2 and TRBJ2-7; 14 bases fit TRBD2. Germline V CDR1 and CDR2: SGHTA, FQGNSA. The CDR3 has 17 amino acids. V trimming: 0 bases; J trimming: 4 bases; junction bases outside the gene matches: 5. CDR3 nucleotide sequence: TGTGCCAGCAGCTTAGCGGAGGGACTAGCGGGAGTGTACGAGCAGTACTTC. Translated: CASSLAEGLAGVYEQYF.

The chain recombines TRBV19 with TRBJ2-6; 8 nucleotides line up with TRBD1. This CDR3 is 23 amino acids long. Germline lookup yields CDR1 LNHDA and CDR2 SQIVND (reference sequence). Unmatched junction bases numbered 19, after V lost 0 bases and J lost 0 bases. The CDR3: CASSIDLFRGQGSLSSGANVLTF. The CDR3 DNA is TGTGCCAGTAGTATAGATCTTTTTCGAGGACAGGGCTCTTTGAGCTCTGGGGCCAACGTCCTGACTTTC.

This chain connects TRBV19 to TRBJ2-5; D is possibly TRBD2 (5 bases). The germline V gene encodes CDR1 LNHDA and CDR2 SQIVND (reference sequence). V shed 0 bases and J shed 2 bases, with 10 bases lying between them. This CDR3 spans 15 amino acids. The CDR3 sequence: CASSIERAAQETQYF. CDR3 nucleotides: TGTGCCAGTAGTATAGAGCGGGCAGCTCAAGAGACCCAGTACTTC.

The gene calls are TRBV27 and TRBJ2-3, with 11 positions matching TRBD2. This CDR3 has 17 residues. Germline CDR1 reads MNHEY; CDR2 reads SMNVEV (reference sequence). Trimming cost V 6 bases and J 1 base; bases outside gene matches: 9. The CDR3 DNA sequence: TGTGCCAGCAGCCTCCGCCCACTAGCGGGAGGCACAGATACGCAGTATTTT. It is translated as CASSLRPLAGGTDTQYF.

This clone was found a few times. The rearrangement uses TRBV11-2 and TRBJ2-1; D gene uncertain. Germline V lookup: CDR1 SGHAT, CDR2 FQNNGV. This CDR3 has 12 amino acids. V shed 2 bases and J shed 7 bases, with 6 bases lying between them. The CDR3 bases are TGTGCCAGCAGCTTACTAGAAAATGAGCAGTTCTTC. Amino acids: CASSLLENEQFF.

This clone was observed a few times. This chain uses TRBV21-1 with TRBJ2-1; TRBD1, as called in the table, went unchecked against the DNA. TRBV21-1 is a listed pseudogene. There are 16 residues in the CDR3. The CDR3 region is CASSKAPGTGQLEQFF. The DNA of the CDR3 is TGTGCCAGCAGCAAAGCGCCGGGGACAGGTCAGCTTGAGCAGTTCTTC.

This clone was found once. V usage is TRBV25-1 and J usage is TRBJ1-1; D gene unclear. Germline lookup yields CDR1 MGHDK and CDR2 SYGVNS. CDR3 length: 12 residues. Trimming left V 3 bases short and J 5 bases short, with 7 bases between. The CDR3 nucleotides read TGTGCCAGCAGTGATTTAAATACTGAAGCTTTCTTT. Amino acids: CASSDLNTEAFF.